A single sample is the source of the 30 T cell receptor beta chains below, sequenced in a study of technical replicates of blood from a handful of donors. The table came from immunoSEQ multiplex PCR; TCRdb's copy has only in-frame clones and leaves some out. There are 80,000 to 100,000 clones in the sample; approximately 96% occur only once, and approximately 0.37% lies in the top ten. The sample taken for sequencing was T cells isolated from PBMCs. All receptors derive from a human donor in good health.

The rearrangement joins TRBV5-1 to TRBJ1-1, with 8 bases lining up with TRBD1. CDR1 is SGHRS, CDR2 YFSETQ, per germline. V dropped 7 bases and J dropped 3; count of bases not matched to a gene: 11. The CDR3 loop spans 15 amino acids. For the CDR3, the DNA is TGCGCCAGCTCCCGAGCCGGGACAGGTGACACTGAAGCTTTCTTT. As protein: CASSRAGTGDTEAFF.

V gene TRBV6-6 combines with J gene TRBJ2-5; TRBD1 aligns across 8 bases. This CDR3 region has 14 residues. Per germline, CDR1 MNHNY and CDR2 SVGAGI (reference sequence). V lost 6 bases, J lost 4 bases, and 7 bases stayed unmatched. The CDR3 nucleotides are TGTGCCAGCAGCCGAGGACAGGGTGTAGAGACCCAGTACTTC. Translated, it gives CASSRGQGVETQYF.

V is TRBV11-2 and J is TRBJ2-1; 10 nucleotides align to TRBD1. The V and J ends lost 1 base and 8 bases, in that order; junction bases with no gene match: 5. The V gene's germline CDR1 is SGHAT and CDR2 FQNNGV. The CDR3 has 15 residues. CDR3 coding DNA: TGTGCCAGCAGCTTAGGACAGGGGGCTTGGGATGAGCAGTTCTTC. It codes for CASSLGQGAWDEQFF.

Here the CDR3 reads CASSSPRLDRDNTEAFF. DNA of the CDR3: TGTGCCAGCAGCTCACCTAGATTAGACAGAGATAACACTGAAGCTTTCTTT. This chain uses TRBV9 with TRBJ1-1, with a tentative D call TRBD1 (5 bases). V lost 4 bases and J lost 2, with 21 bases in between. The CDR3 sequence is 17 residues long. The germline CDR1 and CDR2 sequences are SGDLS and YYNGEE.

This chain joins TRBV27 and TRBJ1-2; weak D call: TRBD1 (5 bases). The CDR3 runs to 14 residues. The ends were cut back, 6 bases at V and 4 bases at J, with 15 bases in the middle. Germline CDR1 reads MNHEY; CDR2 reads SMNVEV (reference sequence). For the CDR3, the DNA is TGTGCCAGCAGGGCCGGCAGAGACAGCTATGGCTACACCTTC. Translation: CASRAGRDSYGYTF.

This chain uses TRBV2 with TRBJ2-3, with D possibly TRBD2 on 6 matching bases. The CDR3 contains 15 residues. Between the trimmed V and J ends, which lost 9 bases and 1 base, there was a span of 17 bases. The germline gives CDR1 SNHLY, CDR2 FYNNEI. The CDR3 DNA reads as TGTGCCAGGGCGGGGAGTCTGACGGGCACAGATACGCAGTATTTT. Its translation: CARAGSLTGTDTQYF.

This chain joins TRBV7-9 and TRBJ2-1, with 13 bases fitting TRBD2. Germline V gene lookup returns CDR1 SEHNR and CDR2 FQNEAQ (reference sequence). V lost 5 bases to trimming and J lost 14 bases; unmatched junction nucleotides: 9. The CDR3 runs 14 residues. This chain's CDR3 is CASSGGLAGSGEFF. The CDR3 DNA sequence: TGTGCCAGCAGCGGGGGACTAGCGGGAAGTGGGGAGTTCTTC.

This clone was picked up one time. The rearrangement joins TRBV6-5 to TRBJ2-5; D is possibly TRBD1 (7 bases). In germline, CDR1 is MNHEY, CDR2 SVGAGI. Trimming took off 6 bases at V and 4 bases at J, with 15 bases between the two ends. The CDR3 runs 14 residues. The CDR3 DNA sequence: TGTGCCAGCAGACTTCAGGGGGGAGGAGAGACCCAGTACTTC. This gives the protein CASRLQGGGETQYF.

Here the CDR3 DNA reads TGTGCCAGCAGTGCCGGACTTTACTCCTCCTACGAGCAGTACTTC. Its translation is CASSAGLYSSYEQYF. The chain uses TRBV6-1 and TRBJ2-7, with D possibly being TRBD2 (5 bases). The CDR3 has 15 amino acids. Germline CDR1 is MNHNS and CDR2 is SASEGT. V lost 4 bases to trimming and J lost 0 bases, with 13 bases between them.

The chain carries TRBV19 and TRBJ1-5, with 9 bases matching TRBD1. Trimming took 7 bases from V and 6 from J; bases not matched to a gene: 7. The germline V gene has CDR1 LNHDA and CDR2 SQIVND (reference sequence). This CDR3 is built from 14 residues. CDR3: CASNLQGAGQPQHF. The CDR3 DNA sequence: TGTGCCAGTAATTTACAGGGGGCTGGTCAGCCCCAGCATTTT.

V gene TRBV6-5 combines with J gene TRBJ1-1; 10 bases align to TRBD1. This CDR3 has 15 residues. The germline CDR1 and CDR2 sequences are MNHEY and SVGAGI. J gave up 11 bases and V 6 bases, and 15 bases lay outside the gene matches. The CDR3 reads CASRSPETGGRGAFF. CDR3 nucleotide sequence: TGTGCCAGCAGATCTCCCGAGACAGGGGGCAGGGGGGCTTTCTTT.

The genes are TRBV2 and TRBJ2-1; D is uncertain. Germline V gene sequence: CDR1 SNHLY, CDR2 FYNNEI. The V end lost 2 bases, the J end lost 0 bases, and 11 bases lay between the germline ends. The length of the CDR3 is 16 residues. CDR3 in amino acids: CASSEHAVSSYNEQFF. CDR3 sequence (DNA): TGTGCCAGCAGTGAACATGCGGTGAGCTCCTACAATGAGCAGTTCTTC.

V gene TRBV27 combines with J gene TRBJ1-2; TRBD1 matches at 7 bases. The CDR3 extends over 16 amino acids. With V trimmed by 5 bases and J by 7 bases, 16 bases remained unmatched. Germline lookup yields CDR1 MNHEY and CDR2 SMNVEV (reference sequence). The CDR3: CASSQTRGDSRVGYTF. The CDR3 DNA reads TGTGCCAGCAGTCAAACCAGGGGGGACAGTCGAGTTGGCTACACCTTC.

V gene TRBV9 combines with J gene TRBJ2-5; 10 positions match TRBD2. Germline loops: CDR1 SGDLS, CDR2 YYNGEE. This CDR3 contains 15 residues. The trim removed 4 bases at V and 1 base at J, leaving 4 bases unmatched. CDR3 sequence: CASSLGLAFQETQYF. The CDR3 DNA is TGTGCCAGCAGCTTGGGACTAGCGTTCCAAGAGACCCAGTACTTC.

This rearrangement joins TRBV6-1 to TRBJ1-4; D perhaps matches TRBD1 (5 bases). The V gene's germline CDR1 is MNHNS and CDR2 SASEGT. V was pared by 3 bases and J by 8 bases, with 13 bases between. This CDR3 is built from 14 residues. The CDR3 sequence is CASSELRQSEKLFF. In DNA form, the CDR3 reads TGTGCCAGCAGTGAGCTCAGACAGTCAGAAAAACTGTTTTTT.

CDR3 bases: TGTGCCATCAGTGAGTTCCAGAAGGGAGATGAAGCTTTCTTT. This codes for CAISEFQKGDEAFF. This chain joins TRBV10-3 and TRBJ1-1; D uncertain. This CDR3 has 14 amino acids. V gave up 1 base and J gave up 7 bases, with 13 bases separating them. From germline, CDR1 is ENHRY and CDR2 SYGVKD.

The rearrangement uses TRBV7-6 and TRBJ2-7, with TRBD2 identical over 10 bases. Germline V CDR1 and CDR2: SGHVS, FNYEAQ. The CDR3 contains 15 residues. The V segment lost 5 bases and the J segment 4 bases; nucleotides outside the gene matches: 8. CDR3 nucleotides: TGTGCCAGCAGCGAAAATGGACTAGCGGAGTACGAGCAGTACTTC. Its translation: CASSENGLAEYEQYF.

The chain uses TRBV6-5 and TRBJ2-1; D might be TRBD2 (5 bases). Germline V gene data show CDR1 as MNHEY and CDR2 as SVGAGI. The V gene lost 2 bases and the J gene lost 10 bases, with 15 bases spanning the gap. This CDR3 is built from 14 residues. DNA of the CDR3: TGTGCCAGCAGTTACAGACTAATTGGTGGGGAGCAGTTCTTC. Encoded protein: CASSYRLIGGEQFF.

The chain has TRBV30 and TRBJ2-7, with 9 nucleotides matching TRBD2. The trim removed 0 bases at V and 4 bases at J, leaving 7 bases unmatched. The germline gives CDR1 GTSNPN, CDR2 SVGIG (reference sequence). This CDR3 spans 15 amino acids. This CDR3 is CAWSVLGLASYEQYF. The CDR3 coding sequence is TGTGCCTGGAGTGTACTCGGACTAGCGTCATACGAGCAGTACTTC.

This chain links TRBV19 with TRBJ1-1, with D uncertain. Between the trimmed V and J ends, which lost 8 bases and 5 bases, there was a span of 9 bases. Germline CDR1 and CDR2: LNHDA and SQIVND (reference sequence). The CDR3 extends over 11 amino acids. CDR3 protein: CASVGSTEAFF. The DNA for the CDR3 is TGTGCCAGTGTCGGGAGTACTGAAGCTTTCTTT. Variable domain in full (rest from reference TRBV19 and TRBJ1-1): DGGITQSPKYLFRKEGQNVTLSCEQNLNHDAMYWYRQDPGQGLRLIYYSQIVNDFQKGDIAEGYSVSREKKESFPLTVTSAQKNPTAFYLCASVGSTEAFFGQGTRLTVV.

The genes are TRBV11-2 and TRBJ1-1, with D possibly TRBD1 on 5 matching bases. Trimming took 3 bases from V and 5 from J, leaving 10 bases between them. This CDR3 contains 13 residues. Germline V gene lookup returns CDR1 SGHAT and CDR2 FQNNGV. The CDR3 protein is CASSLAQGTEAFF. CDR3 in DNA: TGTGCCAGCAGCTTGGCCCAGGGAACTGAAGCTTTCTTT.

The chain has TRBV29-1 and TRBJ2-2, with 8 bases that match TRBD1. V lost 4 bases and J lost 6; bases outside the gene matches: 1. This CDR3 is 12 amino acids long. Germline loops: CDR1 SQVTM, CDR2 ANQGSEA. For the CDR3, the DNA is TGCAGCGTTGGGACAGGGTCCGGGGAGCTGTTTTTT. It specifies CSVGTGSGELFF.

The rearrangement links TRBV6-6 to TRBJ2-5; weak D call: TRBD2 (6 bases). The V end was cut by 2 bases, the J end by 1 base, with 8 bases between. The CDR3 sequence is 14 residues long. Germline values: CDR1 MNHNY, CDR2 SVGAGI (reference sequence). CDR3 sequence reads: CASSYGRTQETQYF. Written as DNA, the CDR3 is TGTGCCAGCAGTTACGGGAGGACCCAAGAGACCCAGTACTTC.

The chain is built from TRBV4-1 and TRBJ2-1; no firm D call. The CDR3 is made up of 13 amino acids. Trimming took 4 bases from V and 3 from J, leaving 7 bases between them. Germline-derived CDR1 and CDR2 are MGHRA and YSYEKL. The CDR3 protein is CASSRVIYNEQFF. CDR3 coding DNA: TGCGCCAGCAGCCGAGTAATCTACAATGAGCAGTTCTTC.

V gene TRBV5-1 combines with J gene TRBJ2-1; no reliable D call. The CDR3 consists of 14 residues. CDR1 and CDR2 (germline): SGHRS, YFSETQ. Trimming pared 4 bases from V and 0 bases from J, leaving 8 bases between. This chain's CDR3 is CASSPVSSYNEQFF. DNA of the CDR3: TGCGCCAGCAGCCCGGTTAGCTCCTACAATGAGCAGTTCTTC.

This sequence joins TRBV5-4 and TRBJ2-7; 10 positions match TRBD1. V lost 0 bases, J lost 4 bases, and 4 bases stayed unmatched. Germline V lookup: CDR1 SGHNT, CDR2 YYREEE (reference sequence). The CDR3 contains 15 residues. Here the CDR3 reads CASSLGPGQGYEQYF. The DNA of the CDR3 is TGTGCCAGCAGCTTGGGACCGGGACAGGGGTACGAGCAGTACTTC.

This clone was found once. The CDR3 sequence: CASSGQGPQAFF. Written as DNA, the CDR3 is TGTGCCAGCAGTGGACAGGGGCCGCAGGCTTTCTTT. The chain employs TRBV2 and TRBJ1-1; 8 bases match TRBD1. CDR3 length: 12 residues. Germline V lookup: CDR1 SNHLY, CDR2 FYNNEI. J lost 11 bases, V lost 4 bases, and 6 bases had no gene match.

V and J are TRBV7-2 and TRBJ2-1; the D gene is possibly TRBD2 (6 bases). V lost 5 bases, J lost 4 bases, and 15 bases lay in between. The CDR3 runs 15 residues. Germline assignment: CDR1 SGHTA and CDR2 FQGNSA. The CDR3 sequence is CASSPPSVPYNEQFF. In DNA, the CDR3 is TGTGCCAGCAGCCCCCCTAGCGTACCATACAATGAGCAGTTCTTC.

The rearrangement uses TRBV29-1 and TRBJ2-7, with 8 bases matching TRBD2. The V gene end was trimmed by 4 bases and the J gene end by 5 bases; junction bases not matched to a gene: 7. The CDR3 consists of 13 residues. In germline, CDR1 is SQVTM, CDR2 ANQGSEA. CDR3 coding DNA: TGCAGCGTTGCCGGGAGGGCGGGGAACGAGCAGTACTTC. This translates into CSVAGRAGNEQYF.

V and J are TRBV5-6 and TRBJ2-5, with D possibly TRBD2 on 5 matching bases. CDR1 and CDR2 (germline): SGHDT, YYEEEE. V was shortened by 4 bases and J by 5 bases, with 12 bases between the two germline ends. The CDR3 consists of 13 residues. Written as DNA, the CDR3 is TGTGCCAGCAGCACAGCGAGAGGGGAGACCCAGTACTTC. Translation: CASSTARGETQYF.